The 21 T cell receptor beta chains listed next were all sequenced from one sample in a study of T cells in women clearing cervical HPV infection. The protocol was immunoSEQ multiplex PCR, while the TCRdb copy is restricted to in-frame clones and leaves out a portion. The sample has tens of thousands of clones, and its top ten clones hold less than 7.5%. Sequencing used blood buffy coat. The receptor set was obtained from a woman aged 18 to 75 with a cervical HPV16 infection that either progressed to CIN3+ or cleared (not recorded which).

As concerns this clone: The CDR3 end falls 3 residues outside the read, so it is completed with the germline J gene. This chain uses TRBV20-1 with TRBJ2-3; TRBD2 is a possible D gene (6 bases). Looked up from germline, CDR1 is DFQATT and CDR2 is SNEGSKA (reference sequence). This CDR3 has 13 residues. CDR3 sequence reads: CSARDGGSGAQYF. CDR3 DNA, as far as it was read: TGCAGTGCTAGAGATGGGGGGTCGGGTGCG.

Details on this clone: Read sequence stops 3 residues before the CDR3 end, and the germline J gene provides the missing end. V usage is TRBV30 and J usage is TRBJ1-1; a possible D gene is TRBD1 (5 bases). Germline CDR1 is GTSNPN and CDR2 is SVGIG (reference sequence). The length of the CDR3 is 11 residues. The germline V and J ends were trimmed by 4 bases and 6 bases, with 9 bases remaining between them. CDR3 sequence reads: CAWNRRSEAFF. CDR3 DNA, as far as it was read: TGTGCCTGGAACAGGCGGTCTGAA.

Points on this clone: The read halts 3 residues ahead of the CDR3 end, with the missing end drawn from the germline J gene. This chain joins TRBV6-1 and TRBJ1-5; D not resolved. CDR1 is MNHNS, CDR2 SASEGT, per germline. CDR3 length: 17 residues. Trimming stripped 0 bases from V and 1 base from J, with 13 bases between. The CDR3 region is CASSEAPGVSSNQPQHF. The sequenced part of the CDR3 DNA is TGTGCCAGCAGTGAAGCGCCCGGGGTAAGCAGCAATCAGCCC.

The CDR3 bases that were read are TGCGCCAGCCACCGGGGGGGCGACACCGGGGAG. This gives the protein CASHRGGDTGE. The entire CDR3 protein is CASHRGGDTGELFF. This chain connects TRBV5-1 to TRBJ2-2, with 8 bases identical to TRBD2. The read ends 3 residues before the CDR3 terminus; that terminus is restored from the germline J gene. Germline-derived CDR1 and CDR2 are SGHRS and YFSETQ. V gave up 7 bases and J gave up 3 bases; unmatched junction bases: 5. The CDR3 covers 14 residues.

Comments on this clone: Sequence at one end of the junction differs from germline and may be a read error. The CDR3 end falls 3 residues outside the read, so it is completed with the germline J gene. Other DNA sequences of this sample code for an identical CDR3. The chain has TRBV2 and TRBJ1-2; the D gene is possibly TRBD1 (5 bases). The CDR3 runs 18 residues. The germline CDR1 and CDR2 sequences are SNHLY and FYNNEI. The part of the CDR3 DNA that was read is TGTGCCAGCAGTGCTCCCCAGGGCGGAAGAGGGCTTTCCTATGGA. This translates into CASSAPQGGRGLSYG. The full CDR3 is CASSAPQGGRGLSYGYTF.

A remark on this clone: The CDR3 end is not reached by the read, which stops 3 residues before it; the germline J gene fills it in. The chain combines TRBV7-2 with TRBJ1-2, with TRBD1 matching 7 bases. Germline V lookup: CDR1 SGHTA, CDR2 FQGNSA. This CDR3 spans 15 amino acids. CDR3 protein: CASSFYTGGTDTYTF. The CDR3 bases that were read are TGTGCCAGCAGCTTTTATACGGGGGGGACAGATACC.

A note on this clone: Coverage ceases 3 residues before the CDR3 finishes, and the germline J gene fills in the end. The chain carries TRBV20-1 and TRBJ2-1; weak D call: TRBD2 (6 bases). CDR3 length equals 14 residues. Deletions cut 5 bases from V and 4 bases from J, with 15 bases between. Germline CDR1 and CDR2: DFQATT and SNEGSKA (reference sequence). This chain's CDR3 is CSARRTTGYNEQFF. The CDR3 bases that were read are TGCAGTGCTCGCCGGACTACTGGTTACAATGAG.

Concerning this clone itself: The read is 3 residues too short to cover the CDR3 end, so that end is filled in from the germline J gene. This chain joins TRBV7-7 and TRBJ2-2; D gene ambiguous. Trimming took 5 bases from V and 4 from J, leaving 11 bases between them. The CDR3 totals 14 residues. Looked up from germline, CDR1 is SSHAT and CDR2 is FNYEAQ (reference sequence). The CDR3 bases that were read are TGTGCCAGCAGCCCACGGGTGGCCACCGGGGAG. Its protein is CASSPRVATGE. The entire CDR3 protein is CASSPRVATGELFF.

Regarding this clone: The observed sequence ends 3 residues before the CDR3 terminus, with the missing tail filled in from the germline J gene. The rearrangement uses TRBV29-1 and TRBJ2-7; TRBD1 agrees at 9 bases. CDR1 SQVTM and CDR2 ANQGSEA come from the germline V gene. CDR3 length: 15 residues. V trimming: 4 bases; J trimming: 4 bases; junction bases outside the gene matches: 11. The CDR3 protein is CSVGAGWGQGYEQYF. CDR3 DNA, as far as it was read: TGCAGCGTTGGAGCGGGGTGGGGACAGGGATACGAG.

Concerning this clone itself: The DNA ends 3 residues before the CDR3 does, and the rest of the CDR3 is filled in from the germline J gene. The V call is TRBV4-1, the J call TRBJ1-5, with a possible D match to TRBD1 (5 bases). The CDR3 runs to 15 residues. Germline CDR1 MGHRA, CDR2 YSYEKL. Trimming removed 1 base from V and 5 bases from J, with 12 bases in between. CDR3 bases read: TGCGCCAGCAGCCAAGTTCAGGGAGGGGATCAGCCC. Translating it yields CASSQVQGGDQP. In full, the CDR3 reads CASSQVQGGDQPQHF.

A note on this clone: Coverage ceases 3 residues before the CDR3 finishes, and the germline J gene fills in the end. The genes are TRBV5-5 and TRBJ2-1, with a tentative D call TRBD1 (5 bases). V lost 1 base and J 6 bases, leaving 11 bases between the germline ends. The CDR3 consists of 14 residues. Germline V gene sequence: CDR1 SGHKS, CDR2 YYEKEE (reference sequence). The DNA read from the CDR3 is TGTGCCAGCAGCTTGTTTCAGGGTGGCAATGAG. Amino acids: CASSLFQGGNE. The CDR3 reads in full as CASSLFQGGNEQFF.

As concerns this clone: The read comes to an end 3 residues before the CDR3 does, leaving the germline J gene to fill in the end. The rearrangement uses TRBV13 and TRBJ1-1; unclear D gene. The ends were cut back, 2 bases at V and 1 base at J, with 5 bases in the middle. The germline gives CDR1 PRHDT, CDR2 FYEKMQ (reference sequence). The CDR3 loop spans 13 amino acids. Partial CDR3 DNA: TGTGCCAGCAGCTTACAGAGGAACACTGAA. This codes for CASSLQRNTE. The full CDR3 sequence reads CASSLQRNTEAFF.

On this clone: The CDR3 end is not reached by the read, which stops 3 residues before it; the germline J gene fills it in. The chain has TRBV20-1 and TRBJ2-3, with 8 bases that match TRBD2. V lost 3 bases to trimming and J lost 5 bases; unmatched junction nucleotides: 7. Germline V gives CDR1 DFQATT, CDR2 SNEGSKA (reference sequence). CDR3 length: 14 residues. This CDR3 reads CSARARGGRDTQYF. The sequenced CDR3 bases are TGCAGTGCTAGGGCCCGGGGGGGCCGAGATACG.

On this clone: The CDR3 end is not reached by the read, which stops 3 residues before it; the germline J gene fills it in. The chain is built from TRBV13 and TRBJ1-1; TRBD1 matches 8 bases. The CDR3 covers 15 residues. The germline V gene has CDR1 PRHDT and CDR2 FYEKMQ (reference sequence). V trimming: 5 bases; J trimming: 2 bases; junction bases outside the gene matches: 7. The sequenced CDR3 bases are TGTGCCAGCAGCCCCGAGGCAGGGGGCAACACTGAA. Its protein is CASSPEAGGNTE. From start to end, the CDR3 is CASSPEAGGNTEAFF.

CDR3 sequence: CSVETGELYEQYF. The CDR3 DNA, read in part, is TGCAGCGTTGAGACAGGGGAGCTCTACGAG. This chain connects TRBV29-1 to TRBJ2-7, with TRBD1 matching over 8 bases. Read coverage stops 3 residues before the CDR3 terminus; the germline J gene supplies the remainder. Per the germline V gene, CDR1 is SQVTM and CDR2 is ANQGSEA. V gave up 3 bases and J gave up 3 bases; unmatched junction bases: 4. The CDR3 contains 13 residues.

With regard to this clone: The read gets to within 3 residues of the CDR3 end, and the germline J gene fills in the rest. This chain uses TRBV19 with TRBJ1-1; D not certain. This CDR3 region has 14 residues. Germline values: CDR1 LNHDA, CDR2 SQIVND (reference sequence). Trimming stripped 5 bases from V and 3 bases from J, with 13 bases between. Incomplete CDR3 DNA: TGTGCCAGTAGTTCCCCCTTCGGGGACACTGAA. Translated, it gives CASSSPFGDTE. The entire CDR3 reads CASSSPFGDTEAFF.

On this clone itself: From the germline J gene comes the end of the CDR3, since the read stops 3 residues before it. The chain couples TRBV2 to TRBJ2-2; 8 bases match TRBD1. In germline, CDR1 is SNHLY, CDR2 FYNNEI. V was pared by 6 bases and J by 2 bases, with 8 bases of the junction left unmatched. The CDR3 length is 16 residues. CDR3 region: CASRAGGAVNTGELFF. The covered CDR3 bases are TGTGCCAGCAGAGCAGGGGGCGCAGTAAACACCGGGGAG.

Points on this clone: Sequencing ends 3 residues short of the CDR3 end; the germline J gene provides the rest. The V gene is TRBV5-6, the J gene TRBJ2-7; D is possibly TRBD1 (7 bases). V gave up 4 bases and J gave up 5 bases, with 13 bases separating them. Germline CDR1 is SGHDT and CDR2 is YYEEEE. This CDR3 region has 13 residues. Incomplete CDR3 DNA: TGTGCCAGCAGCCCTCTCAGGGGGGACGAG. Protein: CASSPLRGDE. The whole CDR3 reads CASSPLRGDEQYF.

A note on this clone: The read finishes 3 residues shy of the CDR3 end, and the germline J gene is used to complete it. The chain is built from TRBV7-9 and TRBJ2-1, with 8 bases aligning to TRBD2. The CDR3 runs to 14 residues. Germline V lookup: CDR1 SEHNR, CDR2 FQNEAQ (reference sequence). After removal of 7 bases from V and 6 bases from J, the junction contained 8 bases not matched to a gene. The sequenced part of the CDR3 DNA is TGTGCCAGCACGGGGGGGGTGAGGGGCAATGAG. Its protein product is CASTGGVRGNE. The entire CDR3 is CASTGGVRGNEQFF.

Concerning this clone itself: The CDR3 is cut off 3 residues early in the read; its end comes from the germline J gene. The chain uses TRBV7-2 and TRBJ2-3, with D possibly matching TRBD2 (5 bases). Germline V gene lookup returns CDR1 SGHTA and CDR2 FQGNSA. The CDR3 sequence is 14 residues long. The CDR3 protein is CASSQEVSRETQYF. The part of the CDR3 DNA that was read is TGTGCCAGCAGTCAGGAGGTCAGCCGCGAGACG.

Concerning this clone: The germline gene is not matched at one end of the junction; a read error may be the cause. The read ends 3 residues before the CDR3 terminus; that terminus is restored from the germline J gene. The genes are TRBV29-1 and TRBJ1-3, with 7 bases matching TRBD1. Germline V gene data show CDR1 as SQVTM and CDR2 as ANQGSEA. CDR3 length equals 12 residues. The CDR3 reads CSAGTAGNTIYF. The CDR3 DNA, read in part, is TGCAGCGCCGGGACAGCTGGAAACACA.